A selection of T cell receptor beta chains follows, all from one sample in a study of identical twins. TCRdb processed the 5' RACE reads anew with MiXCR; each CDR3 protein has one entry. The sample yields 500,000 to 600,000 distinct CDR3 sequences, around 20% seen once. The sample was also reused in another study, on T cells expressing NK-cell markers.

Input material: CD4+ T cells sorted from blood. These receptors originate from a woman younger than 30 in good health. Each CDR3 is given with its conserved first and last residue. A D gene is named only where the DNA matches it firmly. Clone sizes are given selectively: once, few, many, or a class where the clone is expanded.

clone_size cdr3_length d_call j_call v_call cdr3_nt cdr3_aa
few 13 . TRBJ2-4 TRBV12-3/TRBV12-4 TGTGCCAGCAGTAATGTAGGGGGAAACATTCAGTACTTC CASSNVGGNIQYF
. 12 . TRBJ2-1 TRBV6-5 TGTGCCAGCAGTTACTCCGGACGGGAGCAGTTCTTC CASSYSGREQFF
few 13 TRBD1 TRBJ2-7 TRBV12-3/TRBV12-4 TGTGCCAGCAGACCGACAGGGCCCTACGAGCAGTACTTC CASRPTGPYEQYF
. 16 . TRBJ2-2 TRBV7-8 TGTGCCAGCAGCTTCCTCCCTGGACAGTCCACCGGGGAGCTGTTTTTT CASSFLPGQSTGELFF
. 15 TRBD1 TRBJ2-7 TRBV12-3/TRBV12-4 TGTGCCAGCAGTTTACGTGGGACAGGGTTCGCTGAGCAGTACTTC CASSLRGTGFAEQYF
. 13 . TRBJ2-5 TRBV5-1 TGCGCCAGCAGCGGAGGACAGCAAGAGACCCAGTACTTC CASSGGQQETQYF
. 15 . TRBJ1-1 TRBV5-6 TGTGCCAGCAGCTTGAAAGGGCACTTGAACACTGAAGCTTTCTTT CASSLKGHLNTEAFF
few 14 TRBD1 TRBJ2-1 TRBV20-1 TGCAGTGCGAGGGGGCTTAACTCCTACAATGAGCAGTTCTTC CSARGLNSYNEQFF
few 13 . TRBJ1-2 TRBV7-8 TGTGCCAGCAGCTTCGGCCCTAACTATGGCTACACCTTC CASSFGPNYGYTF
. 19 TRBD2 TRBJ2-1 TRBV6-5 TGTGCCAGCAGTTACCCCGGGACTAGCGGGAGGGCCGGGAACAATGAGCAGTTCTTC CASSYPGTSGRAGNNEQFF
. 13 . TRBJ2-2 TRBV7-2 TGTGCCAGCAGCTCACCAAGTACCGGGGAGCTGTTTTTT CASSSPSTGELFF
. 13 . TRBJ1-1 TRBV29-1 TGCAGCGCCTCACAGGGTTCGCTCACTGAAGCTTTCTTT CSASQGSLTEAFF
. 13 . TRBJ1-2 TRBV6-1 TGTGCCAGCACCGAGACACTCCTTAGAGGCTACACCTTC CASTETLLRGYTF
. 13 TRBD1 TRBJ1-1 TRBV7-2 TGTGCCAGCAGCGGGGACAGCTTCACTGAAGCTTTCTTT CASSGDSFTEAFF
few 13 . TRBJ1-3 TRBV20-1 TGCAGTGCTCAACAGGGCTCTGGAAACACCATATATTTT CSAQQGSGNTIYF
few 16 TRBD2 TRBJ2-1 TRBV9 TGTGCCAGCAGCGTAGTTGTAGTAGCGGGGGTCAATGAGCAGTTCTTC CASSVVVVAGVNEQFF